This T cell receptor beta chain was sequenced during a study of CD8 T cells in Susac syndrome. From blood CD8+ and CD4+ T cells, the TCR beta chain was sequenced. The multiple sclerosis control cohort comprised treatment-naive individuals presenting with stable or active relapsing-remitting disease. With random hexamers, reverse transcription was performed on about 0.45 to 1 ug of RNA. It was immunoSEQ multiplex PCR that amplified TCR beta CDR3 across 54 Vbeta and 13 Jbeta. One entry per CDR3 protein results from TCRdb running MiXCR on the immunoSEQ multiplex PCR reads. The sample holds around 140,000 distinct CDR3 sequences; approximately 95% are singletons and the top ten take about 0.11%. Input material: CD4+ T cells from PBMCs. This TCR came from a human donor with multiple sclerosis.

CDR3 nucleotide sequence: TGTGCCAGCAGTTGGGGGACAGGGGGTATGAACACTGAAGCTTTCTTT. Encoded protein: CASSWGTGGMNTEAFF. J is TRBJ1-1 and V is TRBV28; 11 bases are a match to TRBD1. Germline trimming cut 4 bases from V and 0 bases from J; bases unmatched to any gene: 4. Per the germline V gene, CDR1 is MDHEN and CDR2 is SYDVKM. The CDR3 contains 16 residues.